A single sample is the source of the 8 T cell receptor beta chains below, sequenced in a study of identical twins. From the 5' RACE reads, TCRdb called clonotypes with MiXCR, one entry per CDR3 protein. The data hold 210,000 or so distinct CDR3 sequences, with 6% to 9% observed a single time. These data are also associated with another study on yellow fever vaccine responses in identical twins.

Sequencing was done on a sample of memory (CD45RO+) T cells sorted from blood. The receptors were gathered from a woman aged 18-29 years in good health.

In this sample, this clonotype turned up many times. This chain joins TRBV3-1 and TRBJ1-2, with no clear D. This CDR3 comprises 13 residues. In germline, CDR1 is LGHDT, CDR2 YNNKEL (reference sequence). Trimming pared 1 base from V and 1 base from J, leaving 4 bases between. The CDR3 DNA is TGTGCCAGCAGCCAAGTCCTTAACTATGGCTACACCTTC. Protein product: CASSQVLNYGYTF.

This clonotype occurred many times. The chain links TRBV7-8 to TRBJ2-2; no definite D call. The CDR3 is made up of 15 amino acids. Trimming stripped 4 bases from V and 0 bases from J, with 9 bases between. The germline gives CDR1 SGHVS, CDR2 FQNEAQ. The CDR3 bases are TGTGCCAGCAGCTCACTAAGTCCGAACACCGGGGAGCTGTTTTTT. Translation: CASSSLSPNTGELFF. The full variable domain, rest sourced from reference TRBV7-8 and TRBJ2-2, is GAGVSQSPRYKVAKRGQDVALRCDPISGHVSLFWYQQALGQGPEFLTYFQNEAQLDKSGLPSDRFFAERPEGSVSTLKIQRTQQEDSAVYLCASSSLSPNTGELFFGEGSRLTVL.

This chain joins TRBV28 and TRBJ2-2; 7 positions agree with TRBD2. Trimming at V came to 4 bases and at J to 4 bases, leaving 0 bases not matched to a gene. The CDR3 extends over 13 amino acids. The germline V gene encodes CDR1 MDHEN and CDR2 SYDVKM. The CDR3 protein is CASSWGGTGELFF. The DNA for the CDR3 is TGTGCCAGCAGTTGGGGGGGCACCGGGGAGCTGTTTTTT.

The chain carries TRBV24-1 and TRBJ1-1; 9 bases align to TRBD1. This CDR3 region has 18 residues. The germline V gene encodes CDR1 KGHDR and CDR2 SFDVKD. V dropped 4 bases and J dropped 4; count of bases not matched to a gene: 15. The CDR3 sequence: CATSDPLTGGGFGTEAFF. CDR3 sequence (DNA): TGTGCCACCAGTGACCCGCTGACAGGGGGTGGGTTCGGCACTGAAGCTTTCTTT.

Many counts were recorded for this clonotype. This sequence joins TRBV4-1 and TRBJ2-7; TRBD1 might be the D (5 bases). Germline CDR1 reads MGHRA; CDR2 reads YSYEKL. The CDR3 length is 14 residues. V was shortened by 1 base and J by 3 bases, with 10 bases between the two germline ends. The CDR3 DNA reads TGCGCCAGCAGCCAAGGACAGCAGTACTACGAGCAGTACTTC. This sequence encodes CASSQGQQYYEQYF.

This clonotype occurred a few times. The J gene is TRBJ2-7, the V gene TRBV6-6, with a possible D match to TRBD1 (6 bases). V lost 6 bases, J lost 7 bases, and 10 bases lay in between. This CDR3 is 11 amino acids long. Per germline, CDR1 MNHNY and CDR2 SVGAGI (reference sequence). The CDR3 loop reads CASSHDREQYF. The CDR3, as DNA: TGTGCCAGCAGCCACGACAGGGAGCAGTACTTC.

This clonotype was recorded a few times. This rearrangement joins TRBV5-1 to TRBJ2-3; D gene ambiguous. From germline, CDR1 is SGHRS and CDR2 YFSETQ. Trimming removed 0 bases from V and 1 base from J, with 12 bases in between. The CDR3 runs 16 residues. CDR3 region: CASSLDGRGGTDTQYF. CDR3 DNA: TGCGCCAGCAGCTTGGACGGGCGTGGGGGCACAGATACGCAGTATTTT.

This clonotype was seen many times. CDR3 loop: CASGIGQPDTQYF. DNA for the CDR3: TGTGCCAGCGGAATCGGACAGCCCGATACGCAGTATTTT. J is TRBJ2-3 and V is TRBV28, with a weak D call TRBD1 (6 bases). Trimming cost V 8 bases and J 6 bases, with 15 bases left between them. Germline V gene sequence: CDR1 MDHEN, CDR2 SYDVKM. The CDR3 has 13 residues.